The source of this T cell receptor (beta chain) is a study of cytomegalovirus exposure and HLA in healthy donors. Study findings and constraints: The CMV antigen specificity of a few CMV-associated chains was confirmed through in vitro analysis.

60 Vbeta and 13 Jbeta primers were used in PCR. Data came from immunoSEQ multiplex PCR; TCRdb stores just in-frame clones and leaves some out. The repertoire holds 130,000 or so clones, approximately 75% seen once, with about 1.8% in the top ten. About this clone itself: What it binds is unknown.

What was sequenced was PBMCs. This clonotype originated in a man aged 40-49 years in good health and CMV-seronegative.

The CDR3 DNA reads TGCGCCAGCAGCCGAACAACAGGGGGCAATGGCTACACCTTC. Protein sequence: CASSRTTGGNGYTF. The V call is TRBV5-1, the J call TRBJ1-2; TRBD1 aligns across 9 bases. From germline, CDR1 is SGHRS and CDR2 YFSETQ. The V and J ends lost 4 bases and 6 bases, in that order; junction bases with no gene match: 7. The CDR3 spans 14 residues.